The present entry profiles one T cell receptor (beta chain) with its context. Its antigen is not yet known. No base quality values were provided; no much bigger clone lies one nucleotide off. RNA was extracted with the RNeasy kit and roughly 0.45 to 1 ug was reverse transcribed using random hexamers. The immunoSEQ multiplex PCR assay, covering 54 Vbeta and 13 Jbeta segments, was used to amplify TCR beta CDR3 regions. To correct PCR amplification bias, a synthetic template baseline was used for both primer optimization and computational correction. Per the original workflow: Only productive sequences were kept, with reads annotated to V, D and J genes according to IMGT and analyzed in immunoSEQ Analyzer. Clonality was computed as one minus Shannon entropy normalized by log2 of the number of productive unique sequences. For each patient and control, public and private clones were evaluated within the 100 most prevalent clones. Clones were defined as Susac-specific when absent from the healthy and MS cohorts, from about 1,100 published viral clones and from other ImmuneACCESS disease sequences. TCRdb cleaned the public reads at Q25 with fastp, built clones with MiXCR and kept in-frame beta chains. A single entry per CDR3 protein holds the most common genes and DNA from its merged rows. The V and J calls reflect TCRdb's pipeline rather than the authors' work. The sample records about 200,000 distinct CDR3 sequences, approximately 90% of which are singletons. The ten most abundant clones make up 0.1% to 0.15% of the sample.

Trimming takes 3 bases from V and 1 base from J, and the germline ends sit 6 bases apart. Via the germline V gene (reference sequence), CDR1 is LNHDA and CDR2 SQIVND. The CDR3, from cysteine to phenylalanine, totals 14 residues. CDR3 DNA only is kept here, 42 bases in frame from base 1. The sample originates from a study of CD8 T cells in Susac syndrome (dated by TCRdb to about 2019). Study-level background: Repertoire sequencing was used to test whether CD8+ T cell activation and differentiation in Susac syndrome was antigen driven. The study compared CD8+ T cell repertoire clonality among 12 healthy donors, around 14 Susac syndrome patients and about 16 multiple sclerosis patients.

Peripheral blood CD8+ and CD4+ T cells from healthy donors, Susac syndrome patients and multiple sclerosis patients were profiled by high-throughput TCR beta sequencing. Treatment-naive patients with stable or active relapsing-remitting disease fulfilling revised McDonald criteria were used as multiple sclerosis controls. Bulk CD8+ and CD4+ T cells were purified by magnetic negative isolation, while CD8+ TEMRA cells were enriched using FACS. Blood was collected in EDTA tubes and processed within 24 hours, with PBMCs isolated through density gradient centrifugation. PBMCs intended for TCR sequencing were frozen in liquid nitrogen and were later thawed in a 37 degrees C water bath. The sorted or isolated CD4+, CD8+ and CD8+ TEMRA cells had a purity of 90% or higher. Summary of the overall study and its limitations: The number of individuals in the TCR sequencing and HLA analysis was recognized as being relatively small.

The V gene is TRBV19 and the J gene is TRBJ2-2; tentative D gene TRBD2, with 6 bases matching. The sequence came from a human donor with multiple sclerosis. Sequenced input: CD8+ T cells from PBMCs. The CDR3 loop reads CASSMEGNTGELFF. The DNA is TGTGCCAGTAGTATGGAGGGGAACACCGGGGAGCTGTTTTTT.